This T cell receptor beta chain originates from a study of blood T cell repertoires in COVID-19. The wider study: The United States, Italy and Spain supplied acute and convalescent COVID-19 samples. The cDNA or gDNA used as material had been derived from T cells, B-cell-depleted T cells, or PBMCs.

Original handling: Amplification with reference gene primers provided the estimates of nucleated cell counts. Generated by immunoSEQ multiplex PCR, the TCRdb table keeps only in-frame clones and is missing some. That table furnishes V, J and clone size, whereas the DNA furnished D and trimming. Of about 270,000 clones listed, 82% are singletons. The V gene end was trimmed by 0 bases and the J gene end by 8 bases; junction bases not matched to a gene: 12. Germline loops: CDR1 SGHRS, CDR2 YFSETQ. The CDR3 extends over 17 amino acids. The sequence came from a woman younger than 30 with acute or convalescent COVID-19. The chain combines TRBV5-1 with TRBJ2-1; 9 bases align to TRBD2. The sequenced sample was peripheral blood. CDR3 residues: CASSLDLRLAGSDEQFF. As DNA, the CDR3 is TGCGCCAGCAGCTTGGATCTTAGGCTAGCGGGATCGGATGAGCAGTTCTTC.